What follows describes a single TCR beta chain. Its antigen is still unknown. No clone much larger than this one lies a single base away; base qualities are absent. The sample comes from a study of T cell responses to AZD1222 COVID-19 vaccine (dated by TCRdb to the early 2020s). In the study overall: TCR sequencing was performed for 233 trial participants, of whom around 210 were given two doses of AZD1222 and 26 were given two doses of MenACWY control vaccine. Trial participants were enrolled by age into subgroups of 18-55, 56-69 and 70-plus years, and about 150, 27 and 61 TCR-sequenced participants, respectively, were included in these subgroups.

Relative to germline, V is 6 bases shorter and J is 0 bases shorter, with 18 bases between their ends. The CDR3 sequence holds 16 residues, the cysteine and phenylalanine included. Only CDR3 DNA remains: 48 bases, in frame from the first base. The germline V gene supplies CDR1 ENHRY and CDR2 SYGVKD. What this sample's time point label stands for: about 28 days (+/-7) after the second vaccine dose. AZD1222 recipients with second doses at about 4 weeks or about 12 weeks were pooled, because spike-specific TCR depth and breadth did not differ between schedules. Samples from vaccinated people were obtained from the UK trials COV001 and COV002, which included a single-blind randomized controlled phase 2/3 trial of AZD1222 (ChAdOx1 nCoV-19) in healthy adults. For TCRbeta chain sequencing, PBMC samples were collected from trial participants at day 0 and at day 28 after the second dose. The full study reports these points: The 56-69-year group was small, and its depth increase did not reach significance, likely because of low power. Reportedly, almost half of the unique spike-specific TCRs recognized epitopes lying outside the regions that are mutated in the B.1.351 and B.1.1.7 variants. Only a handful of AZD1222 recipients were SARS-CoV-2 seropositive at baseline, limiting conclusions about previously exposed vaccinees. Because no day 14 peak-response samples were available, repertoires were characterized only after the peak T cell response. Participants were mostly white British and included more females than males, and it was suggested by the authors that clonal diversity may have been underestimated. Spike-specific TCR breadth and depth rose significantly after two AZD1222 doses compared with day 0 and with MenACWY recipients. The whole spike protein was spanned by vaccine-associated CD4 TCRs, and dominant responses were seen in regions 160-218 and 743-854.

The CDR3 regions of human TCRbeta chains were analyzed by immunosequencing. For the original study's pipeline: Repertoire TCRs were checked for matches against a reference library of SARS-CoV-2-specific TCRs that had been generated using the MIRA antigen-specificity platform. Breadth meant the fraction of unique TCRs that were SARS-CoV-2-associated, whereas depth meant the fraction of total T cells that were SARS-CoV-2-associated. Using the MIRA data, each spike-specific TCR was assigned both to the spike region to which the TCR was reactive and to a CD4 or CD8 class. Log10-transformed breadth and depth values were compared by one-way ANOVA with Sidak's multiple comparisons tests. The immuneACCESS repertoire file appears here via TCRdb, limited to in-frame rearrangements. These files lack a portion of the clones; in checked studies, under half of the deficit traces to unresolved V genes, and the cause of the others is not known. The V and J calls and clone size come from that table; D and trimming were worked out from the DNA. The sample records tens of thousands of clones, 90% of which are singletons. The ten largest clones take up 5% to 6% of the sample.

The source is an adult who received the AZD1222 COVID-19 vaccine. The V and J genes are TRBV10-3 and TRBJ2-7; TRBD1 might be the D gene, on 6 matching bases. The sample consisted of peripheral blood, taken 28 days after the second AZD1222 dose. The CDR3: CAIRGSGTSFSYEQYF. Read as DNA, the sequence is TGTGCCATCAGAGGGTCCGGGACAAGCTTCTCCTACGAGCAGTACTTC.